This T cell receptor (beta chain) is from a study of OX40 agonist ivuxolimab in advanced cancers. The overall study: Ivuxolimab, an antibody acting as an agonist of OX40 (CD134), was used to treat patients. A diagnosis of hepatocellular carcinoma, melanoma, renal cell or head and neck cancer was present in dose-escalation patients. Therapy given before enrollment (anti-PD-1, anti-PD-L1 or anti-CTLA-4) was allowed, and around 41% had some.

Profiled with immunoSEQ multiplex PCR; TCRdb holds only in-frame clones, not every one. The profile shows roughly 60,000 clones, about 88% of them singletons. V dropped 0 bases and J dropped 2 bases, with 19 bases sitting between them. The CDR3 covers 17 residues. Germline CDR1 reads GTSNPN; CDR2 reads SVGIG (reference sequence). The origin of this receptor is an adult with an advanced solid tumor such as melanoma, head and neck, liver or kidney cancer. The chain is built from TRBV30 and TRBJ2-5; D gene unclear. Here the sequenced sample was CD4+ or CD8+ T cells sorted from blood, taken in a trial of the OX40 agonist ivuxolimab. Here the CDR3 reads CAWSVTQFRTLQETQYF. The DNA for the CDR3 is TGTGCCTGGAGTGTGACCCAGTTCCGTACCCTACAAGAGACCCAGTACTTC.